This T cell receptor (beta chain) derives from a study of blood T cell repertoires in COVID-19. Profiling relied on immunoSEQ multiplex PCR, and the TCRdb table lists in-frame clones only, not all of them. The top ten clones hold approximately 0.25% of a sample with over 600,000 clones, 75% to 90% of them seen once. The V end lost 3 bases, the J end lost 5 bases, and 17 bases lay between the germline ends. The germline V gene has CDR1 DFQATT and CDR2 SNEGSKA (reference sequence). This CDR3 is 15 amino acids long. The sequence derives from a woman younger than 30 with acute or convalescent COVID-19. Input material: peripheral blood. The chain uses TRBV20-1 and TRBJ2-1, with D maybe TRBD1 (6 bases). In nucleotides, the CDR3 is TGCAGTGCTAGTTCAAGTCTGGGACATCACAATGAGCAGTTCTTC. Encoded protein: CSASSSLGHHNEQFF.